This T cell receptor (beta chain) was profiled in a study of control samples from healthy donors and cancer patients. Germline loops: CDR1 SEHNR, CDR2 FQNEAQ (reference sequence). With 6 bases clipped from V and 2 bases from J, the junction kept 2 bases outside the gene matches. This CDR3 has 15 residues. The table came from immunoSEQ multiplex PCR; TCRdb's copy has only in-frame clones and leaves some out. The data hold approximately 59,000 clones, with over 75% observed a single time. The receptor was isolated from a woman aged 55 to 70 with lung cancer. The sequencing input was PBMCs. The genes are TRBV7-9 and TRBJ2-7; 15 nucleotides match TRBD2. CDR3 sequence (DNA): TGTGCCAGCAGGGGACTAGCGGGAGGCCCCTACGAGCAGTACTTC. It specifies CASRGLAGGPYEQYF.